A single sample is the source of the 16 T cell receptor beta chains below, sequenced in a study of T cells in Graves' hyperthyroidism and ophthalmopathy. Researchers took RNA transcripts and amplified the TCR beta CDR3 regions from them. In the first-round RT-PCR of the TCR CDR3, the HTBI primer set was used. Via MiXCR, TCRdb re-called the multiplex PCR reads, giving one row per CDR3 protein. The sample lists some 200,000 distinct CDR3 sequences, 15% to 20% occurring once. Sequencing input: blood. The receptors derive from a man in his fifties or sixties with Graves' hyperthyroidism.

In the case of this clonotype: Just one base apart from a much larger clone, this may be a read error. V and J are TRBV4-1 and TRBJ1-1; TRBD1 matches at 7 bases. The CDR3 covers 13 residues. The V gene's germline CDR1 is MGHRA and CDR2 YSYEKL. In DNA form, the CDR3 reads TGCGCCAGCAGCCTCGTGACAGGGACTGAAGCTTCCTTT. It is translated as CASSLVTGTEASF.

This clonotype was recorded many times. This chain links TRBV6-1 with TRBJ1-5; D perhaps matches TRBD1 (5 bases). CDR1 is MNHNS, CDR2 SASEGT, per germline. The V end was cut by 5 bases, the J end by 6 bases, with 11 bases between. The CDR3 loop spans 13 amino acids. The CDR3, as DNA: TGTGCCAGCAGTTATGTGGGGGGTCAGCCCCAGCATTTT. This encodes CASSYVGGQPQHF.

This clonotype was detected a few times. This chain uses TRBV18 with TRBJ2-7, with D possibly being TRBD1 (6 bases). Looked up from germline, CDR1 is KGHSH and CDR2 is LQKENI. Trimming stripped 1 base from V and 3 bases from J, with 13 bases between. This CDR3 has 15 residues. The CDR3 reads CASSPLIAGDYEQYF. The CDR3 DNA follows: TGTGCCAGCTCACCACTTATCGCAGGGGACTACGAGCAGTACTTC.

This clonotype has a count of ten or more. The chain couples TRBV30 to TRBJ2-2; D is unresolved. This CDR3 contains 12 residues. From germline, CDR1 is GTSNPN and CDR2 SVGIG (reference sequence). Trimming removed 3 bases at V and 3 bases at J, with 5 bases between. CDR3 region: CAWSRDTGELFF. Here the CDR3 DNA reads TGTGCCTGGAGCCGGGACACCGGGGAGCTGTTTTTT.

This clonotype was recorded many times. The chain carries TRBV5-6 and TRBJ2-7; 8 nucleotides align to TRBD2. V trimming: 4 bases; J trimming: 3 bases; junction bases outside the gene matches: 6. Germline-derived CDR1 and CDR2 are SGHDT and YYEEEE. The CDR3 is 14 amino acids. The DNA of the CDR3 is TGTGCCAGCAGCGGTAGCGGGAAGATCTACGAGCAGTACTTC. It is translated as CASSGSGKIYEQYF.

DNA for the CDR3: TGTGCCAGCAGTTTAAGGCAGCGGGACTACAATGAGCAGTTCTTC. Translated, it gives CASSLRQRDYNEQFF. This chain connects TRBV7-2 to TRBJ2-1, with 7 nucleotides matching TRBD2. This CDR3 region has 15 residues. J gave up 3 bases and V 6 bases, and 8 bases lay outside the gene matches. Germline V gene lookup returns CDR1 SGHTA and CDR2 FQGNSA.

This clonotype was counted between two and nine times. The junction does not match germline at one end; this may be a read error. The chain is built from TRBV6-1 and TRBJ1-1; 7 bases are shared with TRBD1. Germline V CDR1 and CDR2: MNHNS, SASEGT. CDR3 length: 14 residues. The CDR3 is CASSTGQANTKAFF. The CDR3 coding sequence is TGTGCCAGCAGTACTGGACAGGCGAACACTAAAGCTTTCTTT.

In its sample, this clonotype was seen many times. The rearrangement links TRBV20-1 to TRBJ2-1; either TRBD1 or TRBD2 may supply D (7 bases each). Germline loops: CDR1 DFQATT, CDR2 SNEGSKA (reference sequence). The germline V and J ends were trimmed by 6 bases and 9 bases, with 27 bases remaining between them. The CDR3 spans 16 residues. In DNA form, the CDR3 reads TGCAGTGCCGCCGACATGGGAGGGGGCTATAGTGGTGAGCAGTTCTTC. Translating it yields CSAADMGGGYSGEQFF.

The chain employs TRBV9 and TRBJ2-5; 7 positions match TRBD2. Germline CDR1 SGDLS, CDR2 YYNGEE. This CDR3 has 17 residues. Germline trimming cut 3 bases from V and 5 bases from J; bases unmatched to any gene: 16. The CDR3 DNA is TGTGCCAGCAGCGCGCACCCGACGGGTCGGGGGGAGGAGACCCAGTACTTC. Its translation is CASSAHPTGRGEETQYF.

This clonotype occurred a few times. CDR3 nucleotides: TGTGCCAGTAGTATCACTAGCGGGAGGGCCTCTTTCACAGATACGCAGTATTTT. This encodes CASSITSGRASFTDTQYF. The V and J genes are TRBV19 and TRBJ2-3, with 13 bases lining up with TRBD2. Trimming took 3 bases from V and 2 from J; bases not matched to a gene: 8. This CDR3 is built from 18 residues. Germline CDR1 and CDR2: LNHDA and SQIVND (reference sequence).

The chain combines TRBV20-1 with TRBJ1-6; no clear D gene. CDR3 length: 16 amino acids. The ends were cut back, 4 bases at V and 0 bases at J, with 13 bases in the middle. Looked up from germline, CDR1 is DFQATT and CDR2 is SNEGSKA (reference sequence). The CDR3: CSAKVRVSSYNSPLHF. The CDR3 region has the DNA TGCAGTGCTAAAGTGCGGGTGAGCTCCTATAATTCACCCCTCCACTTT.

This chain uses TRBV13 with TRBJ2-7; TRBD1 aligns across 8 bases. This CDR3 has 15 amino acids. Germline lookup yields CDR1 PRHDT and CDR2 FYEKMQ (reference sequence). The junction had 11 bases not matched to a gene; V was cut back by 5 bases and J by 5 bases. The DNA for the CDR3 is TGTGCCAGCAGCCTTCCGGGACAGGTCCTGAACGAGCAGTACTTC. Translating it yields CASSLPGQVLNEQYF.

This clonotype was recorded many times. The CDR3 loop reads CASSTWASGSSEQFF. As DNA, the CDR3 is TGTGCCAGCAGCACCTGGGCTAGCGGGAGTAGTGAGCAGTTCTTC. The V gene is TRBV7-9, the J gene TRBJ2-1; 10 bases map to TRBD2. The CDR3 sequence is 15 residues long. Germline V gene lookup returns CDR1 SEHNR and CDR2 FQNEAQ (reference sequence). J lost 9 bases, V lost 5 bases, and 10 bases had no gene match.

As to this clonotype: A much larger clone is a single base away; this may be a read error. This chain uses TRBV30 with TRBJ1-5, with a tentative D call TRBD1 (6 bases). V gave up 5 bases and J gave up 6 bases, with 14 bases separating them. CDR3 size: 13 residues. The germline V gene encodes CDR1 GTSNPN and CDR2 SVGIG (reference sequence). In nucleotides, the CDR3 is TGTGCCTGGGCCCGGGACACGGGTCAGCCCCAGCATTTT. It yields the protein CAWARDTGQPQHF.

This clonotype appeared many times. The chain links TRBV7-8 to TRBJ2-1; 11 bases are a match to TRBD2. Per germline, CDR1 SGHVS and CDR2 FQNEAQ. CDR3 length equals 17 residues. The trim removed 2 bases at V and 9 bases at J, leaving 12 bases unmatched. This chain's CDR3 is CASSLLRTSGSLTEQFF. The CDR3 DNA sequence: TGTGCCAGCAGCTTACTCCGCACTAGCGGGAGTTTGACTGAGCAGTTCTTC.

The chain is built from TRBV7-9 and TRBJ2-1, with TRBD2 matching 9 bases. Germline values: CDR1 SEHNR, CDR2 FQNEAQ (reference sequence). Trimming removed 11 bases from V and 3 bases from J; junction bases left unmatched: 11. The CDR3 runs to 15 residues. The CDR3 coding sequence is TGTGCCGGATTGTATGCGGGAGGGAGCTACAATGAGCAGTTCTTC. Encoded protein: CAGLYAGGSYNEQFF.